The clone carrying this T cell receptor beta chain appeared a single time. The data are from a study of technical replicates of blood from several donors. The CDR3 covers 15 residues. Germline CDR1 MNHEY, CDR2 SMNVEV (reference sequence). Trimming left V 2 bases short and J 0 bases short, with 11 bases between. Here immunoSEQ multiplex PCR was the method, and the copy in TCRdb shows in-frame clones only, minus some. The sample has some 76,000 clones, roughly 92% seen once. This receptor was obtained from a human donor in good health. The sample taken for sequencing was T cells isolated from PBMCs. The rearrangement joins TRBV27 to TRBJ2-7, with D uncertain. CDR3 DNA sequence: TGTGCCAGCAGTTTAATTTGGCCCCTCTCCTACGAGCAGTACTTC. As protein: CASSLIWPLSYEQYF.